This T cell receptor beta chain appears in the sequencing data of a study of cytomegalovirus exposure and HLA in healthy donors. Study conclusions and caveats: Whilst most TCR sequences proved rare, a subset of public TCRs occurred across many donors.

Assay: immunoSEQ multiplex PCR; the TCRdb copy retains only in-frame clones and omits some. This sample has 100,000 to 150,000 clones, with nearly 90% found just once. Trimming took 2 bases from V and 6 from J, leaving 7 bases between them. Germline V gene data show CDR1 as LGHNT and CDR2 as FRNRAP. The CDR3 sequence is 13 residues long. In regard to this clone: Antigen unknown.

Specimen: PBMCs. This clonotype was sampled from a woman younger than 30 in good health and CMV-seronegative. V usage is TRBV12-5 and J usage is TRBJ2-2; no reliable D call. The CDR3 DNA follows: TGTGCTAGTGGTTTGATATCAGCCGGGGAGCTGTTTTTT. Encoded protein: CASGLISAGELFF.